In this sample, the clone carrying this T cell receptor (beta chain) turned up a few times. These data belong to a study of shared T cell receptors in the human thymus. TCRdb's copy holds only in-frame clones and misses some; the assay was immunoSEQ multiplex PCR. The table has 500,000 to 750,000 clones, approximately 90% seen once. Germline V lookup: CDR1 MGHDK, CDR2 SYGVNS. The CDR3 extends over 17 amino acids. J was trimmed by 2 bases and V by 2 bases; bases with no gene match: 8. The data were also submitted as part of a second study, on human thymus T cells.

Source material: thymocytes. This sequence originates from a boy under two years old with a congenital heart defect. The rearrangement joins TRBV25-1 to TRBJ1-2; 10 bases fit TRBD1. The CDR3 protein is CASSEGRQGAKNYGYTF. CDR3 nucleotides: TGTGCCAGCAGTGAAGGGAGACAGGGGGCGAAAAACTATGGCTACACCTTC.